This T cell receptor (beta chain) was sequenced in a study of vaccination effects on CD4 cells after COVID-19. Turning to this clone: Its matching antigen is unknown.

Sequencing in the ViraFEST assay came after antigen-specific CD4+ T cells had been expanded with viral peptide pools, which were used to stimulate PBMC. Once cultured for nine to ten days, the cells underwent separation to obtain CD4+ T cells. Vaccine administered to participants consisted of two doses of either BNT162b2 or mRNA-1273. The CDR3 is 14 amino acids. V lost 5 bases and J lost 5, with 13 bases in between. The germline CDR1 and CDR2 sequences are SEHNR and FQNEAQ (reference sequence). Using immunoSEQ multiplex PCR, the repertoire was profiled, and TCRdb retains in-frame clones only, with some absent. In the table there are 15,000 or so clones, about 75% of which are singletons.

The receptor was isolated from a human donor who received a COVID-19 vaccine. Here the sequenced sample was CD4+ T cells from PBMCs cultured with HCoV-NL63 spike peptides, taken after COVID-19 vaccination. This rearrangement joins TRBV7-9 to TRBJ2-1, with a tentative D call TRBD1 (5 bases). The CDR3 sequence: CASSPRQQDNEQFF. The CDR3 DNA is TGTGCCAGCAGCCCCCGCCAACAGGACAATGAGCAGTTCTTC.